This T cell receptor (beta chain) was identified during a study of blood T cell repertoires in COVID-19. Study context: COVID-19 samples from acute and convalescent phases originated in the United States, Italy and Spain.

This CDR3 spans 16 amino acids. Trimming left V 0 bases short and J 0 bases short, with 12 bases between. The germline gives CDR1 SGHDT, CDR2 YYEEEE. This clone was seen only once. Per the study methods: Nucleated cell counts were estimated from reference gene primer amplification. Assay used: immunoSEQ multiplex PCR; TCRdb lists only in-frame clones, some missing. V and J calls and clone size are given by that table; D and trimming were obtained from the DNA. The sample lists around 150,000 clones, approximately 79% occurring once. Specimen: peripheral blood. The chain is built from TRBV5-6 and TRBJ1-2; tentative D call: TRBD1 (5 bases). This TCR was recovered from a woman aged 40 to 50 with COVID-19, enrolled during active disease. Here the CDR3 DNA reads TGTGCCAGCAGCTTGGCCGGGGAGGGACCTAACTATGGCTACACCTTC. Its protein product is CASSLAGEGPNYGYTF.